This entry is about one T cell receptor (beta chain). This clone was recorded a few times. There is no known antigen for this receptor. The record has no base qualities; no much larger clone is one base away. Library preparation used the immunoSEQ multiplex PCR assay. A mixture of 60 forward primers for TCR Vbeta segments and 13 reverse primers for TCR Jbeta segments was used in the multiplex PCR. The CDR3 region of rearranged TCR beta genes was amplified from genomic DNA with a multiplex PCR assay. The Illumina HiSeq System was used to sequence the amplified TCR beta libraries as 87-base-pair reads. The original methods were these. Across the 500 to 750 repertoires, a later analysis counted some 80 million unique TCR beta chains, some 11 million of which were shared by at least two donors. To remove PCR and sequencing errors, raw reads were error-corrected and collapsed into unique sequences using a nearest-neighbor algorithm that merged closely related sequences. To assign V, D and J gene segments, CDR3 sequences were aligned to IMGT reference sequences. For a sequence to be retained, at least a six-nucleotide match to both a V gene segment and a J gene segment was required. Rearrangements were classified as productive when the CDR3 lacked stop codons and remained in frame with V and J, and all other rearrangements were classified as non-productive. CDR3 was defined according to IMGT convention as the region running from the second conserved V-encoded cysteine to the conserved J-encoded phenylalanine. The earlier analysis of about 560 of the donors excluded any sequence lacking an unambiguous match to a single V gene segment. In an earlier analysis of a few hundred of the donors, a V segment was called functional when productive rearrangements were above 56.7%, and segregating when the standard deviation between donors exceeded 5%. A statistical classification framework was developed to diagnose cytomegalovirus status using the catalog of TCR beta chain sequences. V and J gene assignment, in a later analysis, came from comparing TCR nucleotide sequences with IMGT/GENE-DB human TR gene sequences. Using the TCRdist pipeline, a later analysis assigned CDR3 sequences along with most-parsimonious VDJ recombination scenarios. In a later analysis, every TCR beta chain was defined by the combination of its CDR3 amino acid sequence and its V-gene family, and reads without a unique V-gene family were dropped. In a later analysis, fewer than 600 highly shared, low-generation-probability nucleotide sequences were removed to address suspected cross-contamination and a sequencing artifact. For each public chain, a later analysis derived a clonal expansion index from normalized ranks of inferred template counts within each repertoire. A later analysis computed generation probabilities with a VDJ recombination model fitted to out-of-frame rearrangements, and checked the results against IGoR. A later analysis scored TCR-TCR, TCR-HLA and TCR-CMV co-occurrence with hypergeometric tests, applying a repertoire-size bias correction to TCR pairs. To estimate false discovery rates, a later analysis permuted the HLA or CMV assignments 20 times. In a later analysis, co-occurring TCRs were grouped with DBSCAN, and TCRdist sequence similarity was added when clustering was performed within HLA-allele-positive subsets. For co-occurrence clustering, repertoires with fewer than 30,000 or more than 120,000 public chains were excluded, along with four to six repertoires with anomalous nucleotide sharing. The clones in this table, taken by TCRdb from immuneACCESS, are in-frame only. Not every clone is retained; where verified, under half of the shortfall comes from an unresolved V gene, and the cause of the rest is unknown. V, J and clone size reflect that table, while D and trimming were determined from the DNA. A total of roughly 120,000 clones appear in this sample, just under 75% of them only once. Of the sample, less than 5% falls within the top ten clones.

This record comes from a study of cytomegalovirus exposure and HLA in healthy donors (dated by TCRdb to 2016 to 2017). As for the study more broadly: An earlier analysis of some 620 of the donors reported 250 to 300 Gb of sequence data and 100 million to 120 million unique TCR beta sequences obtained from roughly 180 million T cells. Roughly 300 gigabases of sequencing data and tens of millions of unique TCR sequences were included in an early release covering about 700 HLA-typed donors. Among the approximately 420 genotyped donors, around 81% belonged to the genetic ancestry cluster associated with self-reported Caucasian donors. The aim of the study was to test whether cataloging public T cell receptors could identify signatures of past pathogen exposure. Using immunosequencing, the study profiled T cell repertoires from about 610 subjects and related those repertoires to cytomegalovirus serostatus. Besides the first cohort of 666 subjects, a separate validation cohort made up of roughly 120 different subjects was used. High-throughput TCR immunosequencing, statistical association of individual TCRs with disease status, and machine learning were combined to predict cytomegalovirus infection status. A later analysis re-analyzed previously published TCR beta repertoires from about 600 donors and added high-resolution HLA genotyping to study TCR occurrence patterns. The later analysis used no new phenotypic data to find candidate immune exposures, relying instead on TCR beta sequences and their occurrence across donors. To decide whether each TCR beta V gene segment behaved as functional or pseudogenic, an earlier analysis of approximately 600 of the donors relied on high-throughput TCR beta sequencing. Donor age, sex, ethnicity and CMV serostatus were compiled together with the repertoire data. A later genetic analysis took genome-wide SNP genotypes for about 60% of the roughly 670 donors and used that subset as a discovery cohort. Every repertoire in the discovery cohort had been generated on one and the same sequencing platform. Class I and class II HLA loci were covered by the typing at four-digit resolution. The number of donors typed differed by locus, with about 620-630 for A, B, C, DRB1 and DQB1, about 500 for DQA1, 606 for DPA1, and 472 for DPB1. Because of strong linkage in the cohort, a handful of DR-DQ haplotypes were treated as single units for association and clustering. On average, approximately 250,000 unique TCR beta nucleotide sequences were sequenced per donor among 398 genotyped donors of the cohort, with roughly 19% of those sequences being non-productive.

What the authors observed across the whole study: The authors suggested that the approach could potentially be generalized to other disease states and immunological phenotypes. The study listed 150 to 200 TCR beta chains as associated with cytomegalovirus. An earlier analysis of around 540 of the donors showed that most TCR beta V segments appeared in productive rearrangements either about 90% or about 30% of the time, which broadly matched IMGT annotations. The cohort was sequenced for TCR beta chains only, and without alpha or paired-chain data the features that could be detected were limited. In a later genetic analysis, a missense DCLRE1C variant was associated with V-gene and J-gene trimming of TCR beta chains, and the association was replicated in an independent cohort. Most TCR sequences were observed very rarely across donors, whereas some public TCRs were present in many individuals. Roughly uniform sequencing depth across donors was assumed in presence/absence analyses, although this assumption may not hold. The earlier analysis of fewer than 750 of the donors excluded some 16 rarely observed V segments, including chromosome 9 orphons, because counts were too low. In a later analysis, HLA-associated TCR beta chains showed more clonal expansion and lower generation probabilities than non-associated chains that were equally common. In both the original and validation cohorts, the classifier was reported to diagnose cytomegalovirus status with high specificity and sensitivity. In a later analysis, about 17,000 TCR beta sequences were associated with specific HLA alleles at a false discovery rate of 0.05. Assigning TCR associations to individual alleles was difficult when HLA alleles, especially DR and DQ, strongly co-occurred. A cluster of highly shared sequence variants was judged likely to be a technical artifact of the sequencing pipeline. A further reported finding was that TCR beta sequences accurately predicted the HLA-A and HLA-B alleles for most subjects in the first cohort. Because HLA typing was missing for some donors at each locus, association tests included only the typed subset. Linkage disequilibrium might explain the correlated functional status among segregating V segments, but an unknown experimental factor could not be excluded. Several of the top co-occurrence clusters appeared to be linked to parvovirus B19, influenza, CMV and Epstein-Barr virus, according to a later analysis. According to a later analysis, most CMV-associated TCR beta chains appeared to be HLA-restricted, and the HLA associations seemed to be driven largely by CMV exposure. In a later analysis, TCR association rates were found to vary across HLA loci, with the most associated TCRs seen for DRB1 alleles and the fewest for HLA-C alleles. A later genetic analysis reported fewer N-insertions in productive TCRs among donors in an Asian-associated ancestry cluster than the approximately 700-donor mean. The 87-base-pair reads could not distinguish some IMGT-functional V segments, including TRBV6-2 and TRBV6-3, so those segments were excluded. A few of the identified cytomegalovirus-associated TCR beta chains were confirmed in vitro to be specific for cytomegalovirus antigens. Immune exposure information for the cohort was limited to CMV serostatus.

The cohort consisted of 600 to 750 healthy bone marrow donors. All cohort members were sampled while nominally healthy, although unrecorded immune exposures were likely present. The donor was CMV seropositive and belonged to the group of 250 to 300 seropositive cohort members. Each donor provided a peripheral blood sample, and peripheral blood mononuclear cells were used for TCR beta sequencing. Genomic DNA was extracted from the blood cell samples with the Qiagen DNeasy Blood Extraction Kit. After removal of 7 bases from V and 8 bases from J, the junction retains 8 bases not matched to a gene. CDR1 and CDR2 were assigned from the germline V gene as SNHLY and FYNNEI. The CDR3, from cysteine to phenylalanine, totals 15 residues. The DNA shown is the 45-base CDR3, in frame from base 1.

The sequenced sample was PBMCs. The sequence was obtained from a man aged 55 to 69 in good health and CMV-seropositive. The chain employs TRBV2 and TRBJ2-1; the central 13 bases match TRBD2. The sequenced DNA is TGTGCCAGCACTCAAGGGACTAGCGGGGTGGATGAGCAGTTCTTC. It specifies CASTQGTSGVDEQFF.